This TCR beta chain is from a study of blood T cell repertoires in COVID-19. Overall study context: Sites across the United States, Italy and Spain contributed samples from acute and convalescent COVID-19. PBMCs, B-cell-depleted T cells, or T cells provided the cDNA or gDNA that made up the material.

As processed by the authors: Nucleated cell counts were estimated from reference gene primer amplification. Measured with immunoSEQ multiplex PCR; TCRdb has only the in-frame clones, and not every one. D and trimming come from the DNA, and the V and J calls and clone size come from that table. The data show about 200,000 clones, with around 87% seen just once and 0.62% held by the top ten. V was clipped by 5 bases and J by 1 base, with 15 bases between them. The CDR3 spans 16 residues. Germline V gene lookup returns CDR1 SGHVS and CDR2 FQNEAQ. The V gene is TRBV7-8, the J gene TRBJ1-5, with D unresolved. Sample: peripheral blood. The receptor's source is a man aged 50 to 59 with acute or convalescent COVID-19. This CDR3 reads CASSPYIETSNQPQHF. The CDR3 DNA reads TGTGCCAGCAGCCCTTACATCGAAACAAGCAATCAGCCCCAGCATTTT.